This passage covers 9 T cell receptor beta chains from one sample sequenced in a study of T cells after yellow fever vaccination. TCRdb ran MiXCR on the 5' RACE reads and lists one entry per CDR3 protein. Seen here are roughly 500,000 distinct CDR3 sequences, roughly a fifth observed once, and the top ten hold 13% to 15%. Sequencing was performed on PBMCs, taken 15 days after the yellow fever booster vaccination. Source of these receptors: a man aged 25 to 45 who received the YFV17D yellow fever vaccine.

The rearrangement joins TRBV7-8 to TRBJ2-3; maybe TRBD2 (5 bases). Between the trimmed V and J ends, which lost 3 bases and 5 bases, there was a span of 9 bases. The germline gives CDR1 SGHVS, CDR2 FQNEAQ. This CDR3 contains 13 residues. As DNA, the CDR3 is TGTGCCAGCAGCTTCGGACTTCGAGATACGCAGTATTTT. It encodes CASSFGLRDTQYF.

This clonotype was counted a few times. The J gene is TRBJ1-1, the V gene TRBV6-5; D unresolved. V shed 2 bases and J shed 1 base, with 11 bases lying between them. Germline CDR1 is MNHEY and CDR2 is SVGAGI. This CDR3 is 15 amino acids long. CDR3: CASSYRSARNTEAFF. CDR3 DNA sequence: TGTGCCAGCAGTTACCGCTCGGCCAGGAACACTGAAGCTTTCTTT.

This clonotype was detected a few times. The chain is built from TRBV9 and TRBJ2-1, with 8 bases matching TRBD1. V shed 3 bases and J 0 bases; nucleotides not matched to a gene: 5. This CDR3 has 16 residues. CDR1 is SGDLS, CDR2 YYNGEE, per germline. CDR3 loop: CASSGRTGSSYNEQFF. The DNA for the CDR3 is TGTGCCAGCAGCGGAAGGACAGGGAGCTCCTACAATGAGCAGTTCTTC.

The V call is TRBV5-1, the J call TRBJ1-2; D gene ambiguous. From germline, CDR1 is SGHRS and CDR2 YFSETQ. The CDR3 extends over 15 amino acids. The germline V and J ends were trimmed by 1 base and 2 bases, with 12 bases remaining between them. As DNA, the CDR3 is TGCGCCAGCAGCTTGCCACTCGGAGCCAACTATGGCTACACCTTC. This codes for CASSLPLGANYGYTF.

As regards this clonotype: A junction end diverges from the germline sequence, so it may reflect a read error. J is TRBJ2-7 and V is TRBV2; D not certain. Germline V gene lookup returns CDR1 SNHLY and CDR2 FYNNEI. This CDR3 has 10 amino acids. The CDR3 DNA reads TGTGCCAGCAGTGAAGTGTCTCAGCACTTC. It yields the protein CASSEVSQHF.

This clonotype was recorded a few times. The CDR3: CSAKGLPARETLWGQGVTDTQYF. The CDR3 DNA reads TGCAGTGCTAAGGGGTTACCAGCCCGCGAAACATTGTGGGGACAGGGTGTTACAGATACGCAGTATTTT. This chain joins TRBV20-1 and TRBJ2-3, with TRBD1 identical over 9 bases. Unmatched junction bases numbered 32, after V lost 4 bases and J lost 3 bases. Germline CDR1 DFQATT, CDR2 SNEGSKA (reference sequence). This CDR3 spans 23 amino acids.

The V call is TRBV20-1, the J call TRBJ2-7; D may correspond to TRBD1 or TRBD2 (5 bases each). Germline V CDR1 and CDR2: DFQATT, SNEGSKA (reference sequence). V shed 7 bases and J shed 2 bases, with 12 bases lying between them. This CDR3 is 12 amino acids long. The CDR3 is CSVRQGPYEQYF. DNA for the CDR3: TGCAGTGTTCGGCAGGGACCCTACGAGCAGTACTTC.

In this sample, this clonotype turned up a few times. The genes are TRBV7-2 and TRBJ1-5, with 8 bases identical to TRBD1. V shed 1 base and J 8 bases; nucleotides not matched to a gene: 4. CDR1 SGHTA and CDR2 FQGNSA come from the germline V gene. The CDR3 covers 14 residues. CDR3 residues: CASSLGQGREPQHF. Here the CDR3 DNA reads TGTGCCAGCAGCTTAGGACAGGGGAGGGAGCCCCAGCATTTT.

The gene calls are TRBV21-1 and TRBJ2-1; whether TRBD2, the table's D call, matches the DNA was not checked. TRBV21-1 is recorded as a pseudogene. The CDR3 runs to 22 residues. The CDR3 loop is CASPNPQEGLAGGPNKINEQFF. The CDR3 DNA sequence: TGTGCCAGCCCAAACCCACAGGAGGGACTAGCGGGAGGTCCGAACAAGATCAATGAGCAGTTCTTC.